These 6 T cell receptor beta chains originate from one sample sequenced in a study of beta chain features in type 1 diabetes. The study, taken as a whole, reports: TCRB CDR3 length was moderately but significantly reduced in all four CD4+ subsets of Type 1 diabetes patients.

Antigens for these TCRs are unknown. Expressed TCRB transcripts were sequenced after all isolated RNA was converted to cDNA. This table comes from immunoSEQ multiplex PCR, and its TCRdb copy is limited to in-frame clones, with some not included. The sample yields roughly 290,000 clones, over 14% seen once. The sequencing sample was made of naive CD4+ T cells from blood. Source of these receptors: a man between 18 and 35 years old with type 1 diabetes.

This clone appeared a few times. V gene TRBV11-2 combines with J gene TRBJ1-2; 8 bases are a match to TRBD1. CDR1 is SGHAT, CDR2 FQNNGV, per germline. V lost 4 bases, J lost 7 bases, and 11 bases stayed unmatched. CDR3 length equals 15 residues. For the CDR3, the DNA is TGTGCCAGCAGCTCCCCCTCCAGGGGGCCTGCTGGCTACACCTTC. Its translation: CASSSPSRGPAGYTF.

The rearrangement uses TRBV5-1 and TRBJ2-1, with TRBD2 matching 16 bases. Trimming cost V 3 bases and J 9 bases; bases outside gene matches: 6. CDR1 is SGHRS, CDR2 YFSETQ, per germline. There are 16 residues in the CDR3. The DNA for the CDR3 is TGCGCCAGCAGCTGGGGGACTAGCGGGGGGGCGCGTGAGCAGTTCTTC. Its translation: CASSWGTSGGAREQFF. Full variable domain (outside the CDR3, taken from reference TRBV5-1 and TRBJ2-1): KAGVTQTPRYLIKTRGQQVTLSCSPISGHRSVSWYQQTPGQGLQFLFEYFSETQRNKGNFPGRFSGRQFSNSRSEMNVSTLELGDSALYLCASSWGTSGGAREQFFGPGTRLTVL.

The chain combines TRBV5-1 with TRBJ2-1, with 8 bases lining up with TRBD2. V trimming: 0 bases; J trimming: 7 bases; junction bases outside the gene matches: 6. This CDR3 has 15 residues. Germline-derived CDR1 and CDR2 are SGHRS and YFSETQ. CDR3 DNA sequence: TGCGCCAGCAGCTTGGCCGCGGGGGGAGGAAATGAGCAGTTCTTC. Translating it yields CASSLAAGGGNEQFF.

This clone has only a few counts. J is TRBJ2-5 and V is TRBV9, with 7 bases matching TRBD1. Losses at the gene ends were 3 bases for V and 4 bases for J; bases not matched to a gene: 12. Germline loops: CDR1 SGDLS, CDR2 YYNGEE. CDR3 length: 16 amino acids. CDR3 nucleotide sequence: TGTGCCAGCAGCGGTCCTCAGGGGGTCCGTGGAGAGACCCAGTACTTC. As protein: CASSGPQGVRGETQYF.

V usage is TRBV5-1 and J usage is TRBJ2-1; D call uncertain. CDR1 is SGHRS, CDR2 YFSETQ, per germline. Trimming took 0 bases from V and 1 from J, leaving 8 bases between them. The CDR3 extends over 15 amino acids. The DNA of the CDR3 is TGCGCCAGCAGCTTGGGACTTGGGTCCTACAATGAGCAGTTCTTC. Protein product: CASSLGLGSYNEQFF.

This clone was seen more than once but under ten times. The rearrangement joins TRBV28 to TRBJ2-3; D is ambiguous. The germline V gene encodes CDR1 MDHEN and CDR2 SYDVKM. The CDR3 is 16 residues long. V was trimmed by 5 bases and J by 2 bases, leaving 17 bases between them. For the CDR3, the DNA is TGTGCCAGCAGTCCGCCGGGTTTAACGCTCACAGATACGCAGTATTTT. Residues: CASSPPGLTLTDTQYF.